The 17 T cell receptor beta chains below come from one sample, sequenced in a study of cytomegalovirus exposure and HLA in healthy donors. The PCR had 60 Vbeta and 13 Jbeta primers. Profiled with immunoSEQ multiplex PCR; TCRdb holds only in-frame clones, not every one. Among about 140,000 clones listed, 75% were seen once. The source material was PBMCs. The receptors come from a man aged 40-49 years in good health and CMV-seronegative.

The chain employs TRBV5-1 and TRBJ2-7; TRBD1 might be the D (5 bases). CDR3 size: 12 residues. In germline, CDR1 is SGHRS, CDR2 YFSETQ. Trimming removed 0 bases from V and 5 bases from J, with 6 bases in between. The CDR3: CASSLARDEQYF. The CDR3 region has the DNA TGCGCCAGCAGCTTGGCCAGGGACGAGCAGTACTTC.

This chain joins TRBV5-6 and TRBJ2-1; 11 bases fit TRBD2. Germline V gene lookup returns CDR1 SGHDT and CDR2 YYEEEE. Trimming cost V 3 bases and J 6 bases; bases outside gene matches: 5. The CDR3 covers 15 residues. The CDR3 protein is CASSSFLAGGNEQFF. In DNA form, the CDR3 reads TGTGCCAGCAGCTCGTTCCTAGCGGGGGGCAATGAGCAGTTCTTC.

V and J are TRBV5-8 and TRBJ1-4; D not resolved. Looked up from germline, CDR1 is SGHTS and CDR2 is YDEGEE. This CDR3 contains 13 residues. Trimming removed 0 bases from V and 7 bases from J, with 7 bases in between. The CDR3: CASSLGLGEKLFF. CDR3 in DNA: TGTGCCAGCAGCTTGGGCCTCGGTGAAAAACTGTTTTTT.

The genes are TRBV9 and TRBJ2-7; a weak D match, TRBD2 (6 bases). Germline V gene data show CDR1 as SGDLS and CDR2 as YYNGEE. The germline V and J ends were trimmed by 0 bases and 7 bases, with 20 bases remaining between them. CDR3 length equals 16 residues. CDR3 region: CASSVGSGVDGGEQYF. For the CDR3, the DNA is TGTGCCAGCAGCGTAGGGTCGGGGGTCGACGGTGGGGAGCAGTACTTC.

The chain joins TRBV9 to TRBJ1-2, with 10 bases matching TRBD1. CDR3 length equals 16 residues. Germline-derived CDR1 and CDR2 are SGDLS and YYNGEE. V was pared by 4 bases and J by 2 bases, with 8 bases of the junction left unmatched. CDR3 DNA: TGTGCCAGCAGCTTCACGCCGGGACAGGGGAACTATGGCTACACCTTC. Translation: CASSFTPGQGNYGYTF.

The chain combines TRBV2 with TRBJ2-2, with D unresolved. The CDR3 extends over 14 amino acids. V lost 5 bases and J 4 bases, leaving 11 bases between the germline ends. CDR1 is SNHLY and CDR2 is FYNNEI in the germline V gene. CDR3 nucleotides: TGTGCCAGCAGTAGATCGGTCGGCACCGGGGAGCTGTTTTTT. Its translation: CASSRSVGTGELFF.

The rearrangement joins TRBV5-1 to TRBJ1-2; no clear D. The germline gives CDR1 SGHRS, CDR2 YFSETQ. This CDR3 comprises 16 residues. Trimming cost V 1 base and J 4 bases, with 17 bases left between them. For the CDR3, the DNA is TGCGCCAGCAGCTTGAGATCAGACTTAAACTCCTATGGCTACACCTTC. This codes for CASSLRSDLNSYGYTF.

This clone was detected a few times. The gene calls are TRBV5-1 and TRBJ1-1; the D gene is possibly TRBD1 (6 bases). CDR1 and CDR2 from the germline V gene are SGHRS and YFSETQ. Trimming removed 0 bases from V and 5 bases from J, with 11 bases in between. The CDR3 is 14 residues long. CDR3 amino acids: CASSLEQGRTEAFF. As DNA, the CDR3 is TGCGCCAGCAGCTTGGAACAGGGTCGGACTGAAGCTTTCTTT.

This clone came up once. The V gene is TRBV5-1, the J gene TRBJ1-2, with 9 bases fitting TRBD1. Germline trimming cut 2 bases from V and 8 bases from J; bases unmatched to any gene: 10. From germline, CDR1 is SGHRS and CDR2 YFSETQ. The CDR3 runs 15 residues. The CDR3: CASSFDLGTGQGYTF. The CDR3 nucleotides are TGCGCCAGCAGCTTCGATCTAGGGACAGGGCAGGGCTACACCTTC.

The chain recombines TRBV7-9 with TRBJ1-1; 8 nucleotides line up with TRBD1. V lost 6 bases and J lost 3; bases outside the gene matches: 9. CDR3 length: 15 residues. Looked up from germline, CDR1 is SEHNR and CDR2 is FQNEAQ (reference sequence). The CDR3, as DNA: TGTGCCAGCAGGGCACAGGGGGGGGCTGACACTGAAGCTTTCTTT. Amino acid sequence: CASRAQGGADTEAFF.

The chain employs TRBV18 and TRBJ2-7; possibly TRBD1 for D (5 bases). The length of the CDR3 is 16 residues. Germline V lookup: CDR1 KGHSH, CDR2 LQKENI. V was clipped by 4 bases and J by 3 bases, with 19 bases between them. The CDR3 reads CASSQDSTRLYYEQYF. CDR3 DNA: TGTGCCAGCTCACAAGACAGTACCAGGCTATACTACGAGCAGTACTTC.

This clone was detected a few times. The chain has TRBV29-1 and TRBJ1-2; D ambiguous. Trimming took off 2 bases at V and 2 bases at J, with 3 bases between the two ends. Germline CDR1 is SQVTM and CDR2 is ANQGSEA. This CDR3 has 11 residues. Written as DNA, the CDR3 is TGCAGCGTTGAATCAAACTATGGCTACACCTTC. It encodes CSVESNYGYTF.

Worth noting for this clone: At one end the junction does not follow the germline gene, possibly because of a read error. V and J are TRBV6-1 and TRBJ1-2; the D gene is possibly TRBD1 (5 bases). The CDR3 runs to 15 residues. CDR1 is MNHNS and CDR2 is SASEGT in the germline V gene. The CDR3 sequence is CASSEAVGANNGYTF. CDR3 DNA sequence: TGTGCCAGCAGTGAAGCTGTAGGGGCTAACAATGGCTACACCTTC.

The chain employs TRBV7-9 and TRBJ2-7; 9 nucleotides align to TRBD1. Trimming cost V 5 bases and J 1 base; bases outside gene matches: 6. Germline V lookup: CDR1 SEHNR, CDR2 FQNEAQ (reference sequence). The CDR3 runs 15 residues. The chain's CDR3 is CASSRRTGESYEQYF. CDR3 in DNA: TGTGCCAGCAGCCGCCGGACAGGGGAATCCTACGAGCAGTACTTC.

CDR3 DNA sequence: TGTGCCAGTAGTATAGGAGCAAACACTGAAGCTTTCTTT. As protein: CASSIGANTEAFF. The chain employs TRBV19 and TRBJ1-1, with D unresolved. CDR1 and CDR2 from the germline V gene are LNHDA and SQIVND (reference sequence). With 1 base removed from V and 2 bases from J, the gap between germline ends came to 5 bases. CDR3 length: 13 amino acids.

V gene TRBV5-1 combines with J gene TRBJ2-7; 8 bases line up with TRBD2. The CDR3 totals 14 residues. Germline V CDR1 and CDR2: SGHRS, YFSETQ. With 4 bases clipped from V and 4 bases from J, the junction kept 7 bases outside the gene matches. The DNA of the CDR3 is TGCGCCAGCAGCCCTTCGGGGGGGGGATACGAGCAGTACTTC. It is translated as CASSPSGGGYEQYF.

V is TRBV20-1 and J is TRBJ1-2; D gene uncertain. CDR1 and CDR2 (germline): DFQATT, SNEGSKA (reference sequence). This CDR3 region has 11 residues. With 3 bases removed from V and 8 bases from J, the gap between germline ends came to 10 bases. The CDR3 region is CSASPPEGYTF. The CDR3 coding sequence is TGCAGTGCTAGTCCCCCGGAGGGCTACACCTTC.